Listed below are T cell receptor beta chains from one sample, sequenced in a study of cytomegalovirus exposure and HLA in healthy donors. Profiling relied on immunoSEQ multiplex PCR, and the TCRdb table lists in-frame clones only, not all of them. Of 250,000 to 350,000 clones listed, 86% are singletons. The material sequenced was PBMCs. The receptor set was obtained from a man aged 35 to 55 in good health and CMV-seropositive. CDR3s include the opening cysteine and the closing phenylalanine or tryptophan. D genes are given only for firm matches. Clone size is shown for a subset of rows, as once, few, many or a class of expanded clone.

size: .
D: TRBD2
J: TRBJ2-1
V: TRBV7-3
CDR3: CASRASGSSYNEQFF
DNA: TGTGCCAGCAGGGCTAGCGGGAGCTCCTACAATGAGCAGTTCTTC

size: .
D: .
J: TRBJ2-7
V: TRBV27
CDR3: CASKTSQVTYEQYF
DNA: TGTGCCAGTAAAACTTCACAGGTAACCTACGAGCAGTACTTC

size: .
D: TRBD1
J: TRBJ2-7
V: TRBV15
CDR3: CATSRDQGQGIIYEQYF
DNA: TGTGCCACCAGCAGAGATCAGGGACAGGGGATTATCTACGAGCAGTACTTC

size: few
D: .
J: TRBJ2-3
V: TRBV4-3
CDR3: CASSLRLASTDTQYF
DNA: TGCGCCAGCAGCCTAAGACTTGCTAGCACAGATACGCAGTATTTT

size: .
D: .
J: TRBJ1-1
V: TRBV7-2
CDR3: CASSSRGWDMNTEAFF
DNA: TGTGCCAGCAGCTCAAGGGGGTGGGATATGAACACTGAAGCTTTCTTT

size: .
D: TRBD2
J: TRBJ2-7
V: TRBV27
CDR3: CASSPGLAAYEQYF
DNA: TGTGCCAGCAGTCCCGGACTAGCGGCCTACGAGCAGTACTTC

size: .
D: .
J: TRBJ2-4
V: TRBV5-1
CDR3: CASSLVVGAKNIQYF
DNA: TGCGCCAGCAGCTTGGTGGTCGGGGCCAAAAACATTCAGTACTTC

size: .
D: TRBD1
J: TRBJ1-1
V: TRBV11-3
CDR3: CASSLGTGVFTEAFF
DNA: TGTGCCAGCAGCTTAGGTACAGGGGTTTTCACTGAAGCTTTCTTT

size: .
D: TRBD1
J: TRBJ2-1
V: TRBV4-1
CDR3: CASSQVPDRGRNEQFF
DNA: TGCGCCAGCAGCCAAGTTCCGGACAGGGGGCGGAATGAGCAGTTCTTC

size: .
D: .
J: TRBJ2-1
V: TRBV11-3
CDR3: CASSSRRGDEQFF
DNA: TGTGCCAGCAGCTCCCGAAGGGGCGATGAGCAGTTCTTC

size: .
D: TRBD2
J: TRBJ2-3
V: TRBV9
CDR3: CASSAGLGPQSTDTQYF
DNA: TGTGCCAGCAGCGCCGGACTAGGCCCCCAAAGCACAGATACGCAGTATTTT

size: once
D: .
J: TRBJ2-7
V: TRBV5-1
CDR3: CASSPSPGGLSSYEQYF
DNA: TGCGCCAGCAGCCCCTCCCCAGGGGGGCTAAGCTCCTACGAGCAGTACTTC

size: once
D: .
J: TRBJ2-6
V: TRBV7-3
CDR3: CASSFGDSGANVLTF
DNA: TGTGCCAGCAGCTTCGGGGACTCTGGGGCCAACGTCCTGACTTTC

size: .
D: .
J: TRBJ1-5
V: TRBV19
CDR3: CASSVGGPNQPQHF
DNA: TGTGCCAGTAGTGTGGGGGGGCCGAATCAGCCCCAGCATTTT

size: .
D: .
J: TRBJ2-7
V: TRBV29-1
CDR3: CSVERSGEQYF
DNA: TGCAGCGTTGAACGAAGCGGCGAGCAGTACTTC

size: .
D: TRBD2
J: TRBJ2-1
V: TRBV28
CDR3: CASSPLAGDPTYNEQFF
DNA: TGTGCCAGCAGTCCGCTAGCGGGAGACCCCACCTACAATGAGCAGTTCTTC

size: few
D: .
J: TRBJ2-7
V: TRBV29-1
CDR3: CSVGWGYEQYF
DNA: TGCAGCGTTGGGTGGGGCTACGAGCAGTACTTC

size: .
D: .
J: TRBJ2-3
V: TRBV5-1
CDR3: CASSLNGISTDTQYF
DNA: TGCGCCAGCAGCTTGAACGGGATAAGCACAGATACGCAGTATTTT

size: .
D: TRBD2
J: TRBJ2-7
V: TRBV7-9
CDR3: CASNPSGGLAASGSHEQYF
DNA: TGTGCCAGCAATCCCAGCGGCGGACTAGCGGCATCGGGAAGTCACGAGCAGTACTTC

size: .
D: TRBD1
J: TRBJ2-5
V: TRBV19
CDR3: CASSNHRQGQETQYF
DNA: TGTGCCAGTAGTAATCATCGACAGGGCCAAGAGACCCAGTACTTC

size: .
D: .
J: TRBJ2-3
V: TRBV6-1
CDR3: CASSENRYTDTQYF
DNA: TGTGCCAGCAGTGAAAACAGATACACAGATACGCAGTATTTT

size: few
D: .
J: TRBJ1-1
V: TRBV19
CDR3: CASTPWNGANTEAFF
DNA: TGTGCCAGTACTCCCTGGAACGGAGCAAACACTGAAGCTTTCTTT

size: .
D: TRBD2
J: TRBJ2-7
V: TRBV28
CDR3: CASSSGLAGPSYEQYF
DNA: TGTGCCAGCAGTTCTGGACTAGCGGGACCGTCCTACGAGCAGTACTTC

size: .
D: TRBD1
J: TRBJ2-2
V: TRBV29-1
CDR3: CSVIGGSGELFF
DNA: TGCAGCGTCATAGGGGGCTCCGGGGAGCTGTTTTTT

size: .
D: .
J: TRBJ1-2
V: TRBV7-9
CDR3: CASSLGQANYGYTF
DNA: TGTGCCAGCAGCTTAGGACAGGCTAACTATGGCTACACCTTC

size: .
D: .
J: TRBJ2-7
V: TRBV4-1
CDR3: CASSQGWMRRASSYEQYF
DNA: TGCGCCAGCAGCCAAGGATGGATGCGGCGGGCATCTAGTTACGAGCAGTACTTC

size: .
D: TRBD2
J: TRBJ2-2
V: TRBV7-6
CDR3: CASSLSSGLLVGELFF
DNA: TGTGCCAGCAGCTTATCTAGCGGACTCTTGGTGGGGGAGCTGTTTTTT

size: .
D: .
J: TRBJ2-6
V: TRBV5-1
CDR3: CASSYTGGANVLTF
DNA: TGCGCCAGCAGCTATACCGGTGGGGCCAACGTCCTGACTTTC

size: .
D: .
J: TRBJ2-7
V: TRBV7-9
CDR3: CASSLASRGGYEQYF
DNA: TGTGCCAGCAGCTTAGCAAGCAGGGGCGGGTACGAGCAGTACTTC

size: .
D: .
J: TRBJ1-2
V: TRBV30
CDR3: CAWSRRALNYGYTF
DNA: TGTGCCTGGAGTCGGAGGGCCCTTAACTATGGCTACACCTTC

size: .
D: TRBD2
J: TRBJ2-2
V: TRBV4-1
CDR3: CASSHRTSGENTGELFF
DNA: TGCGCCAGCAGCCACCGGACTAGCGGGGAGAACACCGGGGAGCTGTTTTTT

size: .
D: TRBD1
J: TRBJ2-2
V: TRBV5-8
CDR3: CASSLGGQGRVGELFF
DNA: TGTGCCAGCAGCTTGGGAGGACAGGGCCGTGTCGGGGAGCTGTTTTTT

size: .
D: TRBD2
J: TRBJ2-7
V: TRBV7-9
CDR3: CASSYQEAGGPYEQYF
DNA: TGTGCCAGCAGCTACCAGGAAGCGGGAGGGCCCTACGAGCAGTACTTC

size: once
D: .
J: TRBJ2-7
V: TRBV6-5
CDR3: CASSYYPQATYEQYF
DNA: TGTGCCAGCAGTTACTACCCACAGGCAACCTACGAGCAGTACTTC

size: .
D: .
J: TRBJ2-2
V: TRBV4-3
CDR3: CASSQDLAGYANTGELFF
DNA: TGCGCCAGCAGCCAAGATCTGGCAGGTTACGCGAACACCGGGGAGCTGTTTTTT

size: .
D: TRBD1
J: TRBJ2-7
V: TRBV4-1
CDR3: CASSHGQGPHYEQYF
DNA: TGCGCCAGCAGCCACGGACAGGGACCCCATTACGAGCAGTACTTC

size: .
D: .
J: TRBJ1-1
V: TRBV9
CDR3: CASSGTPGGTEAFF
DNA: TGTGCCAGCAGCGGAACTCCAGGTGGGACTGAAGCTTTCTTT

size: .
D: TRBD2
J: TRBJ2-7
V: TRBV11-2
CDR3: CASRTSGPAYEQYF
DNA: TGTGCCAGCAGAACTAGCGGACCAGCCTACGAGCAGTACTTC

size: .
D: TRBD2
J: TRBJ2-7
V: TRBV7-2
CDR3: CASSQGVSGIYEQYF
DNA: TGTGCCAGCAGCCAAGGGGTTAGCGGGATCTACGAGCAGTACTTC

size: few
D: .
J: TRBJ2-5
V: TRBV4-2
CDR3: CASSVWWQGKETQYF
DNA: TGTGCCAGCAGCGTCTGGTGGCAGGGTAAAGAGACCCAGTACTTC

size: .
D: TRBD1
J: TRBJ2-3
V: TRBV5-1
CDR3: CASSLPGTGRDTQYF
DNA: TGCGCCAGCAGCTTGCCTGGGACAGGGAGGGATACGCAGTATTTT

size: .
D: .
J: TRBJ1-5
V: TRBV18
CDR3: CASSPPGSPGGNQPQHF
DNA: TGTGCCAGCTCACCACCTGGCAGTCCAGGGGGCAATCAGCCCCAGCATTTT

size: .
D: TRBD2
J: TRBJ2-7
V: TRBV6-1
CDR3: CASSATSGRDEQYF
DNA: TGTGCCAGCAGTGCTACTAGCGGGAGGGACGAGCAGTACTTC

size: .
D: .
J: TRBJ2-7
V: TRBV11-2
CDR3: CASSQVARGSYEQYF
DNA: TGTGCCAGCAGCCAGGTGGCTAGGGGGTCCTACGAGCAGTACTTC

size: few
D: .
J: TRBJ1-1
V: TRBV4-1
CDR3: CASSQGANTEAFF
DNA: TGCGCCAGCAGCCAAGGGGCGAACACTGAAGCTTTCTTT

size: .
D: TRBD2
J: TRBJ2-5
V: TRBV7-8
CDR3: CASSLLRGTETQYF
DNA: TGTGCCAGCAGCTTATTGCGGGGGACAGAGACCCAGTACTTC

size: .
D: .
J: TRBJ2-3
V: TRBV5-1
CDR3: CASSFQQGRTDTQYF
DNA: TGCGCCAGCAGCTTCCAACAGGGAAGGACAGATACGCAGTATTTT

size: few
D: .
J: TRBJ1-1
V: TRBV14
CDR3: CASSPLGTEAFF
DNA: TGTGCCAGCAGCCCACTCGGGACTGAAGCTTTCTTT

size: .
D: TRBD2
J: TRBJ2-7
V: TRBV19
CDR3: CATAPAGPYEQYF
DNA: TGTGCCACCGCGCCAGCGGGACCTTACGAGCAGTACTTC

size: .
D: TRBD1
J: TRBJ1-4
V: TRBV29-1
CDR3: CSVRQGGNEKLFF
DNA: TGCAGCGTCCGACAGGGGGGTAATGAAAAACTGTTTTTT

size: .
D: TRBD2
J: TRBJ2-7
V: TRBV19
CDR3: CASSRGDAEQYF
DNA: TGTGCCAGTAGTCGGGGGGATGCCGAGCAGTACTTC